This TCR beta chain was captured by sequencing in a study of blood T cell repertoires in COVID-19 (dated by TCRdb to about 2020). Some background on the complete study: Samples covering the acute and convalescent phases of COVID-19 were provided by collaborators in the United States, Italy and Spain. The prospective study material was composed of cDNA or gDNA derived from T cells, B-cell-depleted T cells, or PBMCs. Subjects who had been exposed to COVID-19, were actively infected with it, or had recovered from it provided the deeply sampled blood TCRbeta repertoires that made up the dataset. The repertoires were released in a freely available public database meant as a resource for research on the immune response to SARS-CoV-2. Samples were obtained from the ongoing ImmuneRACE study (first 160 participants) and from approximately 1,200 subjects provided by 6 global collaborators. A de-identified subject ID, COVID-19 status, age in years and sex were almost always included in the sample metadata. Where HLA class I and class II types were available, the types were taken from metadata supplied by the sample provider, not from assay-based typing.

TCRbeta CDR3 regions were amplified from genomic DNA using the immunoSEQ Assay, a bias-controlled multiplex PCR. As for the authors' bioinformatics: Within the assay, amplification of reference gene primers was used to estimate how many nucleated cells each sample contained. To quantify the absolute abundance of each unique TCRbeta CDR3 rearrangement, sequence reads were collapsed and filtered. Productive Simpson clonality was computed per sample as the square root of Simpson's diversity index over productive rearrangements. Entries here come from immuneACCESS through TCRdb and include only in-frame sequences with V and J called. Some clones fail to appear in such tables; in the studies checked, an unresolved V gene covers under half of the shortfall, and the cause of the remainder is unknown. The D gene and trimming were derived from the DNA, and the V and J assignments and clone size from that table. The sample includes some 160,000 clones, with over 70% observed a single time. Of the sample, approximately 3% falls within the top ten clones.

The full study reports these points: How much clinical and demographic metadata was included differed by source and by participant, and the metadata was provided uncurated.

Remarks on this clone: Its antigen is currently not known. Qualities for individual bases were not recorded, and no much larger clone is one base off.

In the prospective study, participants were roughly 18 to 100 years old, resided in approximately 25 geographic areas of the United States, and were enrolled through a virtual design. Cohort assignment in the prospective study relied on participant-reported clinical history from a screening survey and a study questionnaire. Recovered participants in ImmuneRACE Cohort 3 were defined as having two consecutive negative NP/OP PCR tests, clearance from a healthcare professional, or resolution of symptoms. Each participant in the prospective study had whole blood, serum and a nasopharyngeal or oropharyngeal swab collected by mobile phlebotomists. Participants in the prospective study had the option to provide additional blood draws and questionnaires over a 2-month period. Before DNA extraction, prospective study blood samples were shipped either frozen or at room temperature. Sequenced: PBMCs or T cells enriched from blood (not recorded which). The receptor comes from a woman aged 60-70 years who had recovered from COVID-19.

The CDR3 here reads CASSIVKNTGELFF. The nucleotide sequence is given as TGTGCCAGTAGTATAGTCAAGAACACCGGGGAGCTGTTTTTT. The chain is assembled from TRBV19 and TRBJ2-2, with no confidently assigned D gene. Cut back by 1 base and 1 base, the V and J ends lie 4 bases apart. The CDR3 runs 14 residues from the cysteine to the phenylalanine. Kept here is only the CDR3 DNA, which spans 42 bases and is read in frame from base 1. The germline V gene (reference sequence) gives CDR1 as LNHDA and CDR2 as SQIVND.